The clone carrying this TCR beta chain was seen repeatedly, ten times or more. Its cognate antigen is unknown. Amplifying from RNA transcripts, the study obtained TCR beta CDR3 regions. The authors performed first-round RT-PCR with HTBI primers and then a second-round multiplex PCR. Each CDR3 protein gets one entry after TCRdb re-called the multiplex PCR reads with MiXCR. The table records about 740,000 distinct CDR3 sequences, roughly two fifths of them present only once. The sample belongs to a study of Graves' ophthalmopathy and Graves' hyperthyroidism. The V segment lost 4 bases and the J segment 8 bases; nucleotides outside the gene matches: 3. The germline V gene has CDR1 SGHRS and CDR2 YFSETQ. The CDR3 is 13 amino acids. Whole-study findings and limits: Most thyroid clonotypes expanded beyond 0.001 frequency were also found in blood.

Moderate-to-severe activity, CAS at least 3, NOSPECS at least 4 and duration under 3 months characterized donors with ophthalmopathy. The gene calls are TRBV5-1 and TRBJ1-2; 12 bases match TRBD1. Sequenced sample: peripheral blood. The TCR was taken from an adult man with Graves' ophthalmopathy. The CDR3 protein is CASSVGQGAGYTF. Written as DNA, the CDR3 is TGCGCCAGCAGCGTGGGACAGGGGGCCGGCTACACCTTC.